Listed below are T cell receptor beta chains from one sample, sequenced in a study of blood T cell repertoires in COVID-19. Sequencing was performed with immunoSEQ multiplex PCR; in TCRdb, only in-frame clones are kept and a portion is missing. The sample includes more than 150,000 clones, roughly 90% of them seen just once. Input material: peripheral blood. The source is a man aged 70 or older with active or convalescent COVID-19. The CDR3 runs from the conserved cysteine through the conserved F or W. A D gene is named only where the DNA matches it firmly. Size values are once, few and many counts, or a class for expanded clones, and some rows have none.

d_gene	j_gene	abundance	v_gene	CDR3aa	CDR3nt
.	TRBJ2-1	once	TRBV7-2	CASSLKSSLAGINEQFF	TGTGCCAGCAGCTTAAAATCTAGTCTAGCAGGAATCAATGAGCAGTTCTTC
TRBD1	TRBJ1-6	.	TRBV6-5	CASSYSRQGDSPLHF	TGTGCCAGCAGTTACTCGAGACAGGGGGATTCACCCCTCCACTTT
.	TRBJ1-2	.	TRBV24-1	CATSDPALRGGNGGYTF	TGTGCCACCAGTGATCCGGCCTTGCGAGGGGGAAACGGAGGCTACACCTTC
TRBD1	TRBJ2-1	.	TRBV7-9	CASSFEGAGEQFF	TGTGCCAGCAGCTTTGAGGGGGCGGGTGAGCAGTTCTTC
TRBD1	TRBJ2-7	.	TRBV5-1	CASSLPRDRGLGEQYF	TGCGCCAGCAGCTTGCCCCGGGACAGGGGTTTAGGGGAGCAGTACTTC
.	TRBJ2-3	few	TRBV5-1	CASSLVQADTDTQYF	TGCGCCAGCAGCTTGGTACAGGCGGACACAGATACGCAGTATTTT
.	TRBJ1-6	many	TRBV6-2/TRBV6-3	CASSYGGTGNSPLHF	TGTGCCAGCAGTTACGGGGGTACAGGGAATTCACCCCTCCACTTT
.	TRBJ1-1	.	TRBV6-5	CASSYLRSDGGTEAFF	TGTGCCAGCAGTTACTTACGCTCGGACGGAGGCACTGAAGCTTTCTTT
.	TRBJ1-1	.	TRBV28	CASSLTNTEAFF	TGTGCCAGCAGTTTGACTAACACTGAAGCTTTCTTT
.	TRBJ2-6	.	TRBV4-3	CASSQNPPGTGANVLTF	TGCGCCAGCAGCCAAAATCCCCCGGGGACTGGGGCCAACGTCCTGACTTTC
TRBD2	TRBJ2-1	.	TRBV6-5	CASSSLTSVYNEQFF	TGTGCCAGCAGTTCCCTGACTAGCGTTTACAATGAGCAGTTCTTC
TRBD2	TRBJ2-5	.	TRBV6-5	CASSPRVSGTETQYF	TGTGCCAGCAGTCCCCGTGTTAGCGGGACGGAGACCCAGTACTTC
.	TRBJ2-7	.	TRBV7-2	CASSLGPTGNSYEQYF	TGTGCCAGCAGCTTAGGACCAACAGGTAACTCCTACGAGCAGTACTTC
TRBD1	TRBJ1-1	few	TRBV11-2	CASGRDRYNTEAFF	TGTGCCAGCGGCCGGGACAGGTACAACACTGAAGCTTTCTTT
TRBD2	TRBJ2-1	.	TRBV29-1	CSVAGTSGASSYNEQFF	TGCAGCGTAGCCGGGACTAGCGGGGCAAGCTCCTACAATGAGCAGTTCTTC
.	TRBJ2-2	.	TRBV7-2	CASRTSGTSNTGELFF	TGTGCCAGCAGAACATCCGGGACATCGAACACCGGGGAGCTGTTTTTT
.	TRBJ1-1	.	TRBV11-2	CGWGGRNTEAFF	TGTGGGTGGGGAGGTAGGAACACTGAAGCTTTCTTT
TRBD1	TRBJ1-1	.	TRBV11-3	CASSIGGPNTEAFF	TGTGCCAGCAGCATAGGGGGCCCGAACACTGAAGCTTTCTTT
.	TRBJ2-6	once	TRBV11-2	CASSFTGANVLTF	TGTGCCAGCAGTTTTACTGGGGCCAACGTCCTGACTTTC
.	TRBJ2-3	.	TRBV5-1	CASSFWTATDTQYF	TGCGCCAGCAGCTTTTGGACAGCCACAGATACGCAGTATTTT
TRBD2	TRBJ2-1	.	TRBV7-2	CASSTSGSHSYNEQFF	TGTGCCAGCAGTACTAGCGGGAGCCACTCCTACAATGAGCAGTTCTTC
.	TRBJ2-2	.	TRBV18	CASSPPGRNTGELFF	TGTGCCAGCTCACCACCGGGCCGGAACACCGGGGAGCTGTTTTTT